This T cell receptor (beta chain) originates from a study of T cell responses to AZD1222 COVID-19 vaccine. This table comes from immunoSEQ multiplex PCR, and its TCRdb copy is limited to in-frame clones, with some not included. Of 90,000 to 130,000 clones listed, roughly 90% are singletons. Samples with a second dose at about 4 or about 12 weeks were pooled together. This CDR3 is built from 16 residues. The germline V gene encodes CDR1 MDHEN and CDR2 SYDVKM. Trimming cost V 5 bases and J 4 bases, with 20 bases left between them. The chain combines TRBV28 with TRBJ2-5; D possibly matches TRBD1 or TRBD2 (6 bases each). Sequencing used peripheral blood, obtained 28 days after the second AZD1222 dose. The source of this sequence is an adult who received the AZD1222 COVID-19 vaccine. As DNA, the CDR3 is TGTGCCAGCAGTCTAGGGGGGACCCTGAAATCAGAGACCCAGTACTTC. As protein: CASSLGGTLKSETQYF.